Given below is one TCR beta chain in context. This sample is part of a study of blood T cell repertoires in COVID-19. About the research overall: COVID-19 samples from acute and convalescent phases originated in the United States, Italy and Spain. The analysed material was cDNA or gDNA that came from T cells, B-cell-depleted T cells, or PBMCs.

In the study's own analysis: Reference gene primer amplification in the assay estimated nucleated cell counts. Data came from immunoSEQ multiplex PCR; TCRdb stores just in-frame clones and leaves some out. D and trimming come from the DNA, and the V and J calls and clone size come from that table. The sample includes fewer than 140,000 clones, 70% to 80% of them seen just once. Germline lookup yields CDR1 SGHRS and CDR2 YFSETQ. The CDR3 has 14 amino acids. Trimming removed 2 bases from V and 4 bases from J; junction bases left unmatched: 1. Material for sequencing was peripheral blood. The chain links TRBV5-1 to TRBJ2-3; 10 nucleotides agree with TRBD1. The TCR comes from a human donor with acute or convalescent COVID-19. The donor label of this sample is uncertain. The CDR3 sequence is CASSFGTGADTQYF. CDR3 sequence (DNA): TGCGCCAGCAGCTTCGGGACAGGGGCAGATACGCAGTATTTT.